The clone carrying this TCR beta chain has only a few counts. Its target is not known. In all sorted populations, purity surpassed 98%. This sample is part of a study of beta chain features in type 1 diabetes. The length of the CDR3 is 14 residues. Trimming took off 5 bases at V and 2 bases at J, with 11 bases between the two ends. Germline V gene lookup returns CDR1 SEHNR and CDR2 FQNEAQ (reference sequence). Study-wide findings and caveats: Among patients with Type 1 diabetes, TCRB CDR3s were moderately but significantly shorter in every one of the four CD4+ subsets.

The entirety of the isolated RNA underwent reverse transcription, so expressed TCRB transcripts were sequenced. Sequencing used immunoSEQ multiplex PCR; TCRdb keeps in-frame clones, though not all of them. The sample carries some 160,000 clones, approximately 8.8% recorded once. The sequencing input was central memory CD4+ T cells from blood. The rearrangement joins TRBV7-9 to TRBJ2-3; D is perhaps TRBD2 (6 bases). The TCR originated in a woman aged 30 to 39 with type 1 diabetes. The CDR3 coding sequence is TGTGCCAGCAGCCACAGCGGGTCCACAGATACGCAGTATTTT. Translated, it gives CASSHSGSTDTQYF.